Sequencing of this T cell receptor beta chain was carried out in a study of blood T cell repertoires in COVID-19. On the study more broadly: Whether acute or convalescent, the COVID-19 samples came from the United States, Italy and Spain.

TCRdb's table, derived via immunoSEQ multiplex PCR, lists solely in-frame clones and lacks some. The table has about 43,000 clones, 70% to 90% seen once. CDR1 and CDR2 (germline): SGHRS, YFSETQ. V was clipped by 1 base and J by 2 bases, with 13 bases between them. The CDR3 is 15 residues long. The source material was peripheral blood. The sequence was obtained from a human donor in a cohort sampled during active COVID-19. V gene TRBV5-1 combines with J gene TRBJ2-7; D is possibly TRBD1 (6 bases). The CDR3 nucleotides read TGCGCCAGCAGCTTGAGGACAGACCCCCCCTACGAGCAGTACTTC. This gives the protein CASSLRTDPPYEQYF.